This TCR beta chain was sequenced in a study of cytomegalovirus exposure and HLA in healthy donors. CDR1 MNHEY and CDR2 SVGAGI come from the germline V gene. The V gene end was trimmed by 2 bases and the J gene end by 4 bases; junction bases not matched to a gene: 3. This CDR3 is built from 14 residues. Concerning this clone itself: The antigen remains unidentified.

A multiplex PCR was run with 60 Vbeta primers and 13 Jbeta primers. The data were produced by immunoSEQ multiplex PCR, yet TCRdb's version contains in-frame clones alone and is incomplete. Of over 150,000 clones in the sample, around 68% were seen once. General observations from the study: In an earlier analysis, most TCR beta V segments were productive about 87% or about 30% of the time. The study flagged some 170 TCR beta chains as cytomegalovirus-associated. High specificity and sensitivity for cytomegalovirus status were reported for the classifier.

Specimen: PBMCs. The V call is TRBV6-5, the J call TRBJ1-1; 8 bases align to TRBD1. This clonotype originated in a woman aged 40 to 50 in good health and CMV-seropositive. The CDR3 region is CASSYGQGATEAFF. In DNA, the CDR3 is TGTGCCAGCAGTTACGGTCAGGGGGCCACTGAAGCTTTCTTT.